The 31 T cell receptor beta chains presented below share a single source sample, sequenced in a study of cytomegalovirus exposure and HLA in healthy donors. Amplification used 60 Vbeta primers and 13 Jbeta primers. Profiling relied on immunoSEQ multiplex PCR, and the TCRdb table lists in-frame clones only, not all of them. The table records approximately 52,000 clones, roughly 70% of them present only once. Material: PBMCs. The receptor source for this set is a man aged 40-55 years in good health and CMV-seropositive.

The chain joins TRBV7-2 to TRBJ2-3; 10 bases match TRBD1. Germline V CDR1 and CDR2: SGHTA, FQGNSA. The CDR3 is 17 amino acids. V was clipped by 5 bases and J by 5 bases; unmatched bases: 13. CDR3 in amino acids: CASSPPTGTGEKDTQYF. As DNA, the CDR3 is TGTGCCAGCAGCCCGCCGACCGGGACAGGGGAAAAAGATACGCAGTATTTT.

The chain employs TRBV5-1 and TRBJ2-7; TRBD1 agrees at 12 bases. The length of the CDR3 is 14 residues. CDR1 SGHRS and CDR2 YFSETQ come from the germline V gene. With 4 bases clipped from V and 4 bases from J, the junction kept 3 bases outside the gene matches. Here the CDR3 DNA reads TGCGCCAGCAGCCCGGGACAGGGGGCTTACGAGCAGTACTTC. Amino acid sequence: CASSPGQGAYEQYF.

DNA for the CDR3: TGTGCCACCAGCGCCAACAGGGCGGCGAATGGCTACACCTTC. The encoded protein is CATSANRAANGYTF. This chain connects TRBV15 to TRBJ1-2, with a weak D call TRBD1 (6 bases). In germline, CDR1 is LNHNV, CDR2 YYDKDF (reference sequence). This CDR3 is 14 amino acids long. Trimming stripped 5 bases from V and 6 bases from J, with 16 bases between. Complete variable domain (other parts from reference TRBV15 and TRBJ1-2): DAMVIQNPRYQVTQFGKPVTLSCSQTLNHNVMYWYQQKSSQAPKLLFHYYDKDFNNEADTPDNFQSRRPNTSFCFLDIRSPGLGDTAMYLCATSANRAANGYTFGSGTRLTVV.

J is TRBJ2-3 and V is TRBV5-1, with a tentative D call TRBD2 (6 bases). Germline V gives CDR1 SGHRS, CDR2 YFSETQ. The CDR3 contains 14 residues. Trimming stripped 7 bases from V and 4 bases from J, with 16 bases between. CDR3 protein: CASAPGGTPDTQYF. CDR3 DNA sequence: TGCGCCAGCGCCCCCGGGGGAACTCCAGATACGCAGTATTTT.

The chain combines TRBV7-8 with TRBJ1-4; possibly TRBD1 for D (5 bases). The CDR3 has 15 residues. Germline CDR1 and CDR2: SGHVS and FQNEAQ. The V and J ends lost 5 bases and 7 bases respectively, with 17 bases between them. The DNA for the CDR3 is TGTGCCAGCAGCCGATTCGATGACAGAGGTGAAAAACTGTTTTTT. It translates to CASSRFDDRGEKLFF.

This sequence joins TRBV5-1 and TRBJ1-2; TRBD1 matches 9 bases. The CDR3 extends over 15 amino acids. Germline loops: CDR1 SGHRS, CDR2 YFSETQ. V lost 5 bases and J lost 6; bases outside the gene matches: 11. The DNA of the CDR3 is TGCGCCAGCAGGTTAGACACAGGGGGCGCTAATGGCTACACCTTC. This gives the protein CASRLDTGGANGYTF.

This clone was seen more than once but under ten times. This chain uses TRBV19 with TRBJ1-6; D perhaps matches TRBD1 (5 bases). Trimming removed 1 base from V and 8 bases from J, with 12 bases in between. CDR1 and CDR2 from the germline V gene are LNHDA and SQIVND (reference sequence). This CDR3 has 15 amino acids. This CDR3 is CASSIGAGQDSPLHF. The CDR3 bases are TGTGCCAGTAGTATAGGAGCAGGGCAGGATTCACCCCTCCACTTT.

This clone turned up a few times. The J gene is TRBJ1-2, the V gene TRBV5-4; the D gene is possibly TRBD1 (6 bases). Trimming cost V 4 bases and J 6 bases, with 16 bases left between them. CDR1 and CDR2 (germline): SGHNT, YYREEE (reference sequence). The CDR3 contains 14 residues. CDR3 in amino acids: CASSVPGQINGYTF. The CDR3 DNA reads as TGTGCCAGCAGCGTACCTGGACAGATAAATGGCTACACCTTC.

This sequence joins TRBV4-1 and TRBJ1-5; D is unclear. Trimming shortened V by 0 bases and J by 1 base, and 10 bases separated the two germline ends. The CDR3 extends over 16 amino acids. The germline gives CDR1 MGHRA, CDR2 YSYEKL. CDR3 in DNA: TGCGCCAGCAGCCAAGATCGAATGGCAAGCAATCAGCCCCAGCATTTT. Protein sequence: CASSQDRMASNQPQHF.

The chain joins TRBV4-2 to TRBJ2-7, with 8 bases that match TRBD1. V lost 2 bases, J lost 3 bases, and 3 bases stayed unmatched. There are 14 residues in the CDR3. CDR1 and CDR2 (germline): LGHNA, YNFKEQ. Here the CDR3 DNA reads TGTGCCAGCAGCCAATCGACAGGGGACTACGAGCAGTACTTC. Translation gives CASSQSTGDYEQYF.

The rearrangement joins TRBV5-1 to TRBJ2-7, with D maybe TRBD1 (6 bases). CDR3 length: 14 amino acids. Trimming left V 0 bases short and J 8 bases short, with 15 bases between. From germline, CDR1 is SGHRS and CDR2 YFSETQ. The CDR3 loop is CASSLVQGTLQQYF. DNA for the CDR3: TGCGCCAGCAGCTTGGTACAGGGTACCCTCCAGCAGTACTTC. The entire variable domain, with the rest obtained from reference TRBV5-1 and TRBJ2-7, is as follows: KAGVTQTPRYLIKTRGQQVTLSCSPISGHRSVSWYQQTPGQGLQFLFEYFSETQRNKGNFPGRFSGRQFSNSRSEMNVSTLELGDSALYLCASSLVQGTLQQYFGPGTRLTVT.

The CDR3 region has the DNA TGTGCCAGCAGCTTGAACAGATTTAACTATGGCTACACCTTC. This translates into CASSLNRFNYGYTF. The chain combines TRBV5-6 with TRBJ1-2; D remains ambiguous. The germline V gene has CDR1 SGHDT and CDR2 YYEEEE. The CDR3 contains 14 residues. V shed 1 base and J shed 1 base, with 8 bases lying between them.

The chain carries TRBV7-2 and TRBJ2-3; TRBD2 is a possible D gene (5 bases). V lost 5 bases, J lost 7 bases, and 10 bases lay in between. CDR3 length: 12 amino acids. Germline CDR1 is SGHTA and CDR2 is FQGNSA. In DNA, the CDR3 is TGTGCCAGCAGCCCACTAGAGAATACGCAGTATTTT. It is translated as CASSPLENTQYF.

The chain joins TRBV29-1 to TRBJ2-5, with D possibly being TRBD1 (5 bases). CDR1 is SQVTM and CDR2 is ANQGSEA in the germline V gene. CDR3 length: 14 residues. Trimming took off 8 bases at V and 5 bases at J, with 21 bases between the two ends. CDR3: CSSYKGRAGETQYF. The CDR3 nucleotides read TGCAGCTCCTACAAGGGCAGGGCTGGGGAGACCCAGTACTTC.

The V and J genes are TRBV4-1 and TRBJ2-3; D possibly corresponds to TRBD2 (6 bases). The CDR3 length is 16 residues. V lost 0 bases, J lost 0 bases, and 10 bases lay in between. The germline V gene encodes CDR1 MGHRA and CDR2 YSYEKL. In DNA, the CDR3 is TGCGCCAGCAGCCAAGATACGGGAGACAGCACAGATACGCAGTATTTT. It encodes CASSQDTGDSTDTQYF.

This clone appeared a single time. This chain links TRBV25-1 with TRBJ2-1, with 7 bases fitting TRBD1. V shed 6 bases and J 15 bases; nucleotides not matched to a gene: 14. This CDR3 is 13 amino acids long. Germline CDR1 and CDR2: MGHDK and SYGVNS. CDR3 amino acids: CASRPIGDRNAFF. CDR3 in DNA: TGTGCCAGCAGGCCGATAGGGGACAGAAATGCGTTCTTC. Filled out from reference TRBV25-1 and TRBJ2-1, the complete variable domain reads EADIYQTPRYLVIGTGKKITLECSQTMGHDKMYWYQQDPGMELHLIHYSYGVNSTEKGDLSSESTVSRIRTEHFPLTLESARPSHTSQYLCASRPIGDRNAFFGPGTRLTVL.

This clone is a singleton in its sample. The chain is built from TRBV5-1 and TRBJ2-1, with 8 bases matching TRBD2. V trimming: 3 bases; J trimming: 6 bases; junction bases outside the gene matches: 14. Germline V CDR1 and CDR2: SGHRS, YFSETQ. There are 17 residues in the CDR3. The CDR3 sequence: CASSSRAGTRIVNEQFF. The DNA of the CDR3 is TGCGCCAGCAGCTCAAGGGCCGGGACTAGGATTGTCAATGAGCAGTTCTTC.

This clone was observed a few times. Here the CDR3 DNA reads TGTGCCAGCAGTCCCGGGACTAGCGGTACGCAAGAGGGGCAGTACTTC. This gives the protein CASSPGTSGTQEGQYF. The chain joins TRBV2 to TRBJ2-7, with 11 bases that match TRBD2. V was pared by 5 bases and J by 9 bases, with 15 bases of the junction left unmatched. Germline V gives CDR1 SNHLY, CDR2 FYNNEI. This CDR3 spans 16 amino acids.

J is TRBJ2-3 and V is TRBV5-1; 8 bases are a match to TRBD2. Germline values: CDR1 SGHRS, CDR2 YFSETQ. CDR3 length equals 15 residues. Losses at the gene ends were 4 bases for V and 0 bases for J; bases not matched to a gene: 4. CDR3 amino acids: CASSPRGASTDTQYF. CDR3 coding DNA: TGCGCCAGCAGCCCGCGGGGGGCCAGCACAGATACGCAGTATTTT. Complete variable domain (other parts from reference TRBV5-1 and TRBJ2-3): KAGVTQTPRYLIKTRGQQVTLSCSPISGHRSVSWYQQTPGQGLQFLFEYFSETQRNKGNFPGRFSGRQFSNSRSEMNVSTLELGDSALYLCASSPRGASTDTQYFGPGTRLTVL.

V gene TRBV27 combines with J gene TRBJ2-7, with a possible D match to TRBD1 (6 bases). The CDR3 extends over 18 amino acids. Germline lookup yields CDR1 MNHEY and CDR2 SMNVEV (reference sequence). The V and J ends lost 2 bases and 3 bases respectively, with 23 bases between them. CDR3 residues: CASSLTPSLQGIDYEQYF. CDR3 nucleotide sequence: TGTGCCAGCAGTTTAACCCCGTCGCTCCAGGGGATCGACTACGAGCAGTACTTC.

This chain connects TRBV6-5 to TRBJ1-1; 10 positions agree with TRBD1. The J segment lost 1 base and the V segment lost 7 bases, leaving 3 bases of the junction unmatched. CDR1 and CDR2 (germline): MNHEY, SVGAGI. This CDR3 region has 14 residues. The DNA for the CDR3 is TGTGCCAGCAACAGGGACAGGGGGAACACTGAAGCTTTCTTT. Amino acid sequence: CASNRDRGNTEAFF.

J is TRBJ1-4 and V is TRBV13, with 7 positions matching TRBD1. The CDR3 extends over 17 amino acids. With 2 bases clipped from V and 3 bases from J, the junction kept 9 bases outside the gene matches. The germline gives CDR1 PRHDT, CDR2 FYEKMQ (reference sequence). CDR3 region: CASSLPRAGGSNEKLFF. The CDR3 nucleotides are TGTGCCAGCAGCTTACCTCGGGCAGGGGGGTCTAATGAAAAACTGTTTTTT.

This clone was seen only a few times. V usage is TRBV6-5 and J usage is TRBJ1-2; D is undetermined. Germline CDR1 and CDR2: MNHEY and SVGAGI. The CDR3 has 14 residues. With 2 bases removed from V and 3 bases from J, the gap between germline ends came to 10 bases. The CDR3 DNA reads TGTGCCAGCAGTTACGCTGAGGATTACTATGGCTACACCTTC. Encoded protein: CASSYAEDYYGYTF.

The chain couples TRBV6-5 to TRBJ1-4, with D hard to call. The CDR3 covers 13 residues. V was clipped by 5 bases and J by 5 bases, with 9 bases between them. CDR1 and CDR2 (germline): MNHEY, SVGAGI. The CDR3 DNA reads TGTGCCAGCAGTCGGACTGGGAATGAAAAACTGTTTTTT. It yields the protein CASSRTGNEKLFF.

This chain connects TRBV7-7 to TRBJ2-3, with 9 bases matching TRBD2. Germline assignment: CDR1 SSHAT and CDR2 FNYEAQ (reference sequence). The CDR3 runs 15 residues. Germline trimming cut 5 bases from V and 0 bases from J; bases unmatched to any gene: 3. For the CDR3, the DNA is TGTGCCAGCAGCCGGACTAGCGAAAGCACAGATACGCAGTATTTT. Protein product: CASSRTSESTDTQYF.

The chain couples TRBV6-1 to TRBJ2-7, with D perhaps matching TRBD2 (6 bases). The V and J ends lost 1 base and 0 bases respectively, with 10 bases between them. Per germline, CDR1 MNHNS and CDR2 SASEGT. The CDR3 runs 15 residues. CDR3 sequence: CASSEDGGVSYEQYF. The CDR3 DNA reads TGTGCCAGCAGTGAAGACGGCGGGGTCTCCTACGAGCAGTACTTC.

This clone has just a few counts. The V call is TRBV4-3, the J call TRBJ2-5; D might be TRBD2 (6 bases). This CDR3 is built from 14 residues. Deletions cut 0 bases from V and 5 bases from J, with 10 bases between. Germline assignment: CDR1 LGHNA and CDR2 YSLEER. This CDR3 is CASSQDWGVETQYF. CDR3 coding DNA: TGCGCCAGCAGCCAAGATTGGGGGGTGGAGACCCAGTACTTC.

This chain uses TRBV4-1 with TRBJ1-5; 8 bases are a match to TRBD1. The V and J ends lost 0 bases and 7 bases, in that order; junction bases with no gene match: 2. CDR3 length: 14 amino acids. Germline V gives CDR1 MGHRA, CDR2 YSYEKL. CDR3 protein: CASSQETGEQPQHF. The CDR3 DNA sequence: TGCGCCAGCAGCCAAGAGACAGGGGAACAGCCCCAGCATTTT.

This clone was observed a single time. CDR3 DNA sequence: TGTGCCAGCAGCTTGGGGCTGCTGAACACTGAAGCTTTCTTT. This translates into CASSLGLLNTEAFF. The chain combines TRBV5-5 with TRBJ1-1, with D hard to call. The V end lost 0 bases, the J end lost 0 bases, and 6 bases lay between the germline ends. Germline V gene sequence: CDR1 SGHKS, CDR2 YYEKEE (reference sequence). The CDR3 runs 14 residues.

The gene calls are TRBV5-1 and TRBJ2-1; 11 bases are a match to TRBD2. This CDR3 has 15 residues. CDR1 SGHRS and CDR2 YFSETQ come from the germline V gene. Trimming took 4 bases from V and 7 from J; bases not matched to a gene: 7. CDR3 bases: TGCGCCAGCAGCATACTAGCGGGGGCTGGAAATGAGCAGTTCTTC. Amino acid sequence: CASSILAGAGNEQFF.

The chain combines TRBV11-2 with TRBJ2-5; maybe TRBD1 (6 bases). Germline V gene sequence: CDR1 SGHAT, CDR2 FQNNGV. There are 15 residues in the CDR3. The V end lost 5 bases, the J end lost 0 bases, and 13 bases lay between the germline ends. CDR3 coding DNA: TGTGCCAGCAGCCGCCGAGACAGGCACCAAGAGACCCAGTACTTC. This codes for CASSRRDRHQETQYF.